These 7 T cell receptor beta chains were all obtained from the same sample, sequenced in a study of blood T cell repertoires in COVID-19. Data came from immunoSEQ multiplex PCR; TCRdb stores just in-frame clones and leaves some out. The sample contains around 70,000 clones, around four fifths of which appear only once. Sequenced sample: peripheral blood. Source of these receptors: a man between 70 and 80 years old with acute or convalescent COVID-19.

The chain employs TRBV7-9 and TRBJ1-5; D remains unclear. The CDR3 is 15 residues long. Trimming left V 5 bases short and J 2 bases short, with 13 bases between. Germline CDR1 reads SEHNR; CDR2 reads FQNEAQ (reference sequence). As DNA, the CDR3 is TGTGCCAGCAGCAAAGGCGGGATGCGCAATCAGCCCCAGCATTTT. It yields the protein CASSKGGMRNQPQHF.

This sequence joins TRBV29-1 and TRBJ1-2; TRBD1 might be the D (5 bases). The germline gives CDR1 SQVTM, CDR2 ANQGSEA. V lost 6 bases and J 4 bases, leaving 12 bases between the germline ends. The CDR3 is made up of 12 amino acids. Written as DNA, the CDR3 is TGCAGCGTCTGGACGGGGGGCTATGGCTACACCTTC. Translation: CSVWTGGYGYTF.

V is TRBV4-2 and J is TRBJ2-1, with TRBD2 identical over 9 bases. V trimming: 0 bases; J trimming: 9 bases; junction bases outside the gene matches: 6. CDR1 and CDR2 (germline): LGHNA, YNFKEQ. The CDR3 extends over 15 amino acids. The CDR3 here is CASSQDHAGGLEQFF. CDR3 DNA sequence: TGTGCCAGCAGCCAAGATCACGCGGGGGGGCTTGAGCAGTTCTTC.

The chain employs TRBV7-2 and TRBJ2-3, with 8 nucleotides matching TRBD2. After removal of 1 base from V and 4 bases from J, the junction contained 4 bases not matched to a gene. Germline V gene lookup returns CDR1 SGHTA and CDR2 FQGNSA. The CDR3 consists of 15 residues. The CDR3 loop reads CASSLDAGGSDTQYF. The CDR3 nucleotides are TGTGCCAGCAGCTTAGACGCGGGGGGTTCAGATACGCAGTATTTT.

The chain recombines TRBV7-3 with TRBJ2-5, with D maybe TRBD2 (5 bases). Trimming removed 6 bases at V and 4 bases at J, with 12 bases between. The CDR3 spans 13 residues. Germline V gene sequence: CDR1 SGHTA, CDR2 FQGTGA. The chain's CDR3 is CASSSRERETQYF. The CDR3 DNA follows: TGTGCCAGCAGTTCGAGGGAGCGAGAGACCCAGTACTTC.

In its sample, this clone was seen once. The V call is TRBV21-1, the J call TRBJ2-7; no check of the table's D call, TRBD1, against the DNA was made. TRBV21-1 is a listed pseudogene. This CDR3 spans 13 amino acids. The CDR3 region has the DNA TGTGCCAGCAGCACTCGAGGGGGCCACGAGCAGTACTTC. Its protein is CASSTRGGHEQYF.

The V call is TRBV6-6, the J call TRBJ2-2, with 14 nucleotides matching TRBD2. CDR1 and CDR2 (germline): MNHNY, SVGAGI (reference sequence). J gave up 4 bases and V 5 bases, and 9 bases lay outside the gene matches. The CDR3 runs 18 residues. The CDR3 region is CASSPGGTSGRITGELFF. CDR3 DNA: TGTGCCAGCAGTCCTGGCGGGACTAGCGGGAGAATCACCGGGGAGCTGTTTTTT.